The rows below give T cell receptor beta chains drawn from one sample of a study of blood T cell repertoires in COVID-19. Sequencing used immunoSEQ multiplex PCR; TCRdb keeps in-frame clones, though not all of them. The table lists over 90,000 clones, 78% of them singletons. The sample taken for sequencing was peripheral blood. The receptor set was obtained from a man aged 55 to 69 with active or convalescent COVID-19. Both conserved end residues are part of each CDR3. D genes are given only for firm matches. Clone size is given for some rows only: seen once, a few or many times, or a class if the clone is expanded.

CDR3 length,J gene,clone size,V gene,D gene,CDR3 protein,CDR3 DNA
14,TRBJ2-7,.,TRBV5-1,.,CASSLGQRSYEQYF,TGCGCCAGCAGCTTGGGACAGCGTTCCTACGAGCAGTACTTC
14,TRBJ2-5,.,TRBV18,TRBD2,CASSAGGGRETQYF,TGTGCCAGCTCCGCCGGGGGGGGCCGAGAGACCCAGTACTTC
13,TRBJ2-1,.,TRBV12-3/TRBV12-4,TRBD2,CASSFGTRVGQFF,TGTGCCAGCAGTTTCGGGACTAGAGTAGGGCAGTTCTTC
13,TRBJ1-4,.,TRBV19,.,CASSAGRSEKLFF,TGTGCCAGTAGTGCAGGGAGGTCTGAAAAACTGTTTTTT
14,TRBJ1-2,.,TRBV10-3,.,CAISEGGSYYGYTF,TGTGCCATCAGTGAGGGCGGAAGTTACTATGGCTACACCTTC
13,TRBJ1-5,.,TRBV28,.,CASSLEFNQPQHF,TGTGCCAGCAGTTTAGAGTTTAATCAGCCCCAGCATTTT
15,TRBJ2-3,.,TRBV5-1,TRBD1,CASKHTGDYTDTQYF,TGCGCCAGCAAACACACAGGGGATTACACAGATACGCAGTATTTT
15,TRBJ1-5,.,TRBV6-6,TRBD1,CASSYSQGANQPQHF,TGTGCCAGCAGTTACTCTCAGGGGGCTAATCAGCCCCAGCATTTT
13,TRBJ1-2,.,TRBV7-8,.,CASSRGGSYGYTF,TGTGCCAGCAGCCGAGGAGGGAGCTATGGCTACACCTTC
16,TRBJ1-1,.,TRBV19,.,CASRESGFPWNTEAFF,TGTGCCAGTAGGGAGTCGGGGTTCCCCTGGAACACTGAAGCTTTCTTT
14,TRBJ1-1,.,TRBV5-1,TRBD1,CASSSGQGNTEAFF,TGCGCCAGCAGCTCGGGACAGGGGAACACTGAAGCTTTCTTT
15,TRBJ2-3,.,TRBV28,.,CASRRGGTSTDTQYF,TGTGCCAGCAGGAGGGGTGGGACTAGCACAGATACGCAGTATTTT
15,TRBJ2-1,.,TRBV19,TRBD2,CASSIGAGGYNEQFF,TGTGCCAGTAGTATAGGAGCGGGAGGTTACAATGAGCAGTTCTTC
14,TRBJ1-3,.,TRBV18,.,CASSPQRSGNTIYF,TGTGCCAGCTCACCACAGCGCTCTGGAAACACCATATATTTT
15,TRBJ2-3,.,TRBV9,TRBD2,CASSSRTSGIDTQYF,TGTGCCAGCAGCTCCCGGACTAGCGGTATAGATACGCAGTATTTT
16,TRBJ1-2,.,TRBV10-1,.,CASSESRDTTNYGYTF,TGCGCCAGCAGTGAGTCCCGGGACACCACTAACTATGGCTACACCTTC
15,TRBJ2-1,once,TRBV5-6,TRBD2,CASSLEGGSYNEQFF,TGTGCCAGCAGCTTGGAGGGCGGGAGTTACAATGAGCAGTTCTTC
14,TRBJ2-3,.,TRBV12-5,TRBD2,CASLAGGATDTQYF,TGTGCTAGCTTAGCGGGAGGCGCCACAGATACGCAGTATTTT
16,TRBJ1-6,.,TRBV3-1/TRBV3-2,TRBD1,CASSQDRGQGHSPLHF,TGTGCCAGCAGCCAAGATCGCGGACAGGGTCATTCACCCCTCCACTTT
19,TRBJ2-2,.,TRBV18,TRBD2,CASSLLTSGTLLSTGELFF,TGTGCCAGCTCACTCTTGACTAGCGGGACACTACTATCCACCGGGGAGCTGTTTTTT
12,TRBJ1-3,.,TRBV7-9,.,CASSVQGNTIYF,TGTGCCAGCAGTGTCCAGGGGAACACCATATATTTT
15,TRBJ2-1,.,TRBV5-4,TRBD1,CASSLVGQGANEQFF,TGTGCCAGCAGCTTGGTGGGTCAGGGGGCGAATGAGCAGTTCTTC
14,TRBJ1-2,.,TRBV7-9,.,CASSLAAENYGYTF,TGTGCCAGCAGCTTAGCGGCAGAAAACTATGGCTACACCTTC
17,TRBJ1-1,.,TRBV5-6,TRBD1,CASSLGQGPSILPEAFF,TGTGCCAGCAGCTTGGGACAGGGTCCTTCGATCTTGCCTGAAGCTTTCTTT